The clone carrying this T cell receptor (beta chain) has at least ten counts. TRAV- and TRBV-specific primers primed first-strand cDNA, covering alpha and beta chains. The authors amplified TCRs for approximately 20 PCR cycles with a constant-region primer and a V-primer adapter. MiXCR, run by TCRdb on the reads, gives a single entry per CDR3 protein. This table has 40,000 or so distinct CDR3 sequences, 30% to 35% appearing once. This sample was taken from a study of low-dose radiotherapy and immunotherapy resistance in tumors. Study information: Participants in Cohort 1 were administered 0.5 Gy per fraction at 2-week intervals, to a cumulative dose of 6.5 Gy.

Time point indicated: before trial treatment. This CDR3 is 17 amino acids long. The junction had 9 bases not matched to a gene; V was cut back by 4 bases and J by 0 bases. Looked up from germline, CDR1 is MNHEY and CDR2 is SMNVEV (reference sequence). The TCR sequence derives from a male donor with gallbladder cancer. The V call is TRBV27, the J call TRBJ1-1, with 9 bases lining up with TRBD1. Sequenced material: PBMCs, taken before treatment. This chain's CDR3 is CASSWGQGIYMNTEAFF. The CDR3 DNA reads TGTGCCAGCAGTTGGGGACAGGGAATCTACATGAACACTGAAGCTTTCTTT.